This entry concerns a single T cell receptor (beta chain). This record comes from a study of blood T cell repertoires in COVID-19. Study overall: PBMCs, B-cell-depleted T cells, or T cells provided the cDNA or gDNA that made up the material.

V lost 3 bases, J lost 4 bases, and 6 bases stayed unmatched. CDR1 and CDR2 from the germline V gene are DFQATT and SNEGSKA (reference sequence). The CDR3 consists of 14 residues. Authors' processing steps: Reference gene primer amplification in the assay estimated nucleated cell counts. This table comes from immunoSEQ multiplex PCR, and its TCRdb copy is limited to in-frame clones, with some not included. The V and J calls and clone size are taken from that table; D and trimming were inferred from the DNA. The sample shows 30,000 to 40,000 clones, more than 80% of them seen only once. The sequencing sample was made of peripheral blood. This clonotype was sampled from a male donor with active COVID-19. The V gene is TRBV20-1, the J gene TRBJ1-5; TRBD1 matches at 7 bases. CDR3 DNA: TGCAGTGCTAGTCGGACAGGCGAGAATCAGCCCCAGCATTTT. Translated: CSASRTGENQPQHF.